The 2 T cell receptor beta chains below all came from one sample that was sequenced in a study of T cells after yellow fever vaccination. TCRdb independently ran MiXCR on the 5' RACE reads; one entry per CDR3 protein. The data show 200,000 to 300,000 distinct CDR3 sequences, approximately 3.5% seen once. The source material was PBMCs, sampled 15 days after the yellow fever booster vaccination. The receptors here all came from a man aged 18 to 35 who received the YFV17D yellow fever vaccine.

The V gene is TRBV5-1, the J gene TRBJ2-1, with 11 bases fitting TRBD2. The ends lost 1 base at V and 1 base at J; junction bases unmatched: 7. The germline gives CDR1 SGHRS, CDR2 YFSETQ. The CDR3 consists of 18 residues. The DNA of the CDR3 is TGCGCCAGCAGCTTGCCCCTAGCGGGGGGATTGTCCTACAATGAGCAGTTCTTC. This codes for CASSLPLAGGLSYNEQFF. The variable domain in full, with the rest retrieved from reference TRBV5-1 and TRBJ2-1, is KAGVTQTPRYLIKTRGQQVTLSCSPISGHRSVSWYQQTPGQGLQFLFEYFSETQRNKGNFPGRFSGRQFSNSRSEMNVSTLELGDSALYLCASSLPLAGGLSYNEQFFGPGTRLTVL.

This clonotype was observed many times. The chain links TRBV5-4 to TRBJ2-5; D might be TRBD1 (5 bases). This CDR3 region has 14 residues. Germline CDR1 and CDR2: SGHNT and YYREEE (reference sequence). V lost 2 bases to trimming and J lost 3 bases, with 11 bases between them. The CDR3 loop is CASSLGDREETQYF. The CDR3 bases are TGTGCCAGCAGCTTAGGAGACAGAGAAGAGACCCAGTACTTC.